These 10 T cell receptor beta chains were all obtained from the same sample, sequenced in a study of shared clonotypes between healthy human individuals. The method was immunoSEQ multiplex PCR; TCRdb's version includes in-frame clones alone and lacks a portion of them. The repertoire consists of 2,500,000 or so clones, with roughly 93% occurring once and the leading ten covering roughly 0.39%. The sequenced material came from naive CD4+ T cells from PBMCs. The subset was: CD45RA+ positively selected. The receptor set was obtained from a man younger than 35 in good health. Some clones in this sample may be carry-over from other donors' samples.

V usage is TRBV9 and J usage is TRBJ2-1; 15 bases align to TRBD2. The CDR3 is made up of 18 amino acids. V was pared by 2 bases and J by 0 bases, with 3 bases of the junction left unmatched. CDR1 is SGDLS, CDR2 YYNGEE, per germline. CDR3 bases: TGTGCCAGCAGCGTTGTGGGACTAGCGGGAGGCTCCTACAATGAGCAGTTCTTC. Translating it yields CASSVVGLAGGSYNEQFF.

The rearrangement uses TRBV11-2 and TRBJ2-1; 8 bases line up with TRBD2. The CDR3 is 16 residues long. Germline V gives CDR1 SGHAT, CDR2 FQNNGV. With 3 bases clipped from V and 3 bases from J, the junction kept 7 bases outside the gene matches. The CDR3 bases are TGTGCCAGCAGCTTCAAAGCGGGAGCAGACTACAATGAGCAGTTCTTC. It translates to CASSFKAGADYNEQFF.

The DNA of the CDR3 is TGTGCCAGTAGTTCTAGCGGTACCCGCAATGAGCAGTTCTTC. Translating it yields CASSSSGTRNEQFF. The chain uses TRBV19 and TRBJ2-1; 7 bases fit TRBD2. Germline CDR1 LNHDA, CDR2 SQIVND (reference sequence). Trimming removed 5 bases from V and 6 bases from J; junction bases left unmatched: 7. The CDR3 runs to 14 residues.

The gene calls are TRBV6-1 and TRBJ2-3; the D gene is possibly TRBD2 (5 bases). V gave up 2 bases and J gave up 14 bases, with 14 bases separating them. This CDR3 is 12 amino acids long. Germline V lookup: CDR1 MNHNS, CDR2 SASEGT. The CDR3 DNA follows: TGTGCCAGCAGTGAACGAGGGATAGTGGCGTATTTT. This gives the protein CASSERGIVAYF.

As regards this clone: The identical CDR3 is also encoded by other nucleotide sequences in the sample. This rearrangement joins TRBV28 to TRBJ1-4; TRBD1 matches at 9 bases. V shed 3 bases and J 7 bases; nucleotides not matched to a gene: 3. CDR3 size: 14 residues. Germline lookup yields CDR1 MDHEN and CDR2 SYDVKM. The CDR3 protein is CASSLGQGREKLFF. Here the CDR3 DNA reads TGTGCCAGCAGTTTGGGACAGGGTCGTGAAAAACTGTTTTTT.

The V call is TRBV6-1, the J call TRBJ2-4, with 7 bases identical to TRBD1. Germline loops: CDR1 MNHNS, CDR2 SASEGT. This CDR3 region has 15 residues. J lost 4 bases, V lost 3 bases, and 6 bases had no gene match. In DNA form, the CDR3 reads TGTGCCAGCAGTGACGCGAACAGGGGTAAAAACATTCAGTACTTC. Protein product: CASSDANRGKNIQYF.

The chain links TRBV11-2 to TRBJ2-7, with 11 bases identical to TRBD1. The germline V gene encodes CDR1 SGHAT and CDR2 FQNNGV. CDR3 length equals 15 residues. V shed 5 bases and J 7 bases; nucleotides not matched to a gene: 10. CDR3 DNA sequence: TGTGCCAGCAGCGTCACCGGGACAGGGGGAGGTGAGCAGTACTTC. It encodes CASSVTGTGGGEQYF.

This clone was counted a single time. Other DNA sequences from this sample encode an identical CDR3 as well. Written as DNA, the CDR3 is TGTGCCAGCAGCTTGAGTAGGGGAGGAGGCTACACCTTC. Encoded protein: CASSLSRGGGYTF. The V call is TRBV5-6, the J call TRBJ1-2; maybe TRBD1 (5 bases). Trimming removed 1 base from V and 8 bases from J, with 12 bases in between. This CDR3 spans 13 amino acids. Germline V gene sequence: CDR1 SGHDT, CDR2 YYEEEE.

The chain carries TRBV30 and TRBJ1-2; D unresolved. Germline CDR1 reads GTSNPN; CDR2 reads SVGIG (reference sequence). The length of the CDR3 is 14 residues. The germline V and J ends were trimmed by 0 bases and 0 bases, with 8 bases remaining between them. CDR3 DNA: TGTGCCTGGAGTGTATTTTCCTCTAACTATGGCTACACCTTC. Protein product: CAWSVFSSNYGYTF.

The chain's CDR3 is CASSSGTTDTQYF. The CDR3 bases are TGTGCCAGCAGTTCCGGGACCACAGATACGCAGTATTTT. The chain recombines TRBV28 with TRBJ2-3; D is perhaps TRBD1 or TRBD2 (5 bases each). Germline-derived CDR1 and CDR2 are MDHEN and SYDVKM. This CDR3 contains 13 residues. Trimming removed 4 bases at V and 2 bases at J, with 7 bases between.